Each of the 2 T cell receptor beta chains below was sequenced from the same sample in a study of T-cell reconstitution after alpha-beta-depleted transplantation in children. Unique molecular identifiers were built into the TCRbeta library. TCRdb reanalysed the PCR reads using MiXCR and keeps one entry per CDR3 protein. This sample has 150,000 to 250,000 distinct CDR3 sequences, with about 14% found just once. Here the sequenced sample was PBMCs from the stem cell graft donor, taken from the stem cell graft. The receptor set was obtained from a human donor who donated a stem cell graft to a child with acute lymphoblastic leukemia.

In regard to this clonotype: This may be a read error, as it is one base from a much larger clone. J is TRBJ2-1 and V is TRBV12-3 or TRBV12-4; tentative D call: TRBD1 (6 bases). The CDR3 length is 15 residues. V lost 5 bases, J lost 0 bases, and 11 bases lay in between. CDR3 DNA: TGTGCCAGCAGTCCCTGGACAGTCTCCTACAATGAGCAGTTCTTC. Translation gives CASSPWTVSYNEQFF.

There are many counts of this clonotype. This CDR3 is CASSLGADQAFF. In nucleotides, the CDR3 is TGCGCCAGCAGCTTGGGGGCAGACCAAGCTTTCTTT. The chain joins TRBV5-1 to TRBJ1-1; D uncertain. Germline V lookup: CDR1 SGHRS, CDR2 YFSETQ. CDR3 length: 12 residues. V was pared by 0 bases and J by 9 bases, with 9 bases between.